The clone carrying this TCR beta chain was counted ten times or more. The antigen remains undetermined. RNA transcripts served as the template for amplifying TCR beta CDR3 regions. An initial round of RT-PCR targeting the TCR CDR3 relied on the HTBI primer set. TCRdb analysed the multiplex PCR reads with MiXCR anew, one entry per CDR3 protein. Of roughly 400,000 distinct CDR3 sequences listed, around an eighth are singletons. Ophthalmopathy patients showed a Clinical Activity Score of at least 3, NOSPECS grade of at least 4 and duration under 3 months. This entry belongs to a study of T cells in Graves' hyperthyroidism and ophthalmopathy. Study-wide results and caveats: Most clonotypes that expanded in the thyroid above 0.001 also showed up in blood. Prediction of ophthalmopathy progression came a median approximately 7 months pre-onset. Ophthalmopathy and stable hyperthyroidism were told apart by a 13 V-J model.

This clonotype originated in a man in his fifties or sixties with Graves' ophthalmopathy. Sequenced material: blood.

CDR3 nucleotide sequence: TGTGCCAGCAGCACCGGGACAGGGCGAGACGAGCAGTACTTC. This translates into CASSTGTGRDEQYF. V is TRBV6-1 and J is TRBJ2-7, with 9 bases identical to TRBD1. Germline-derived CDR1 and CDR2 are MNHNS and SASEGT. The junction had 8 bases not matched to a gene; V was cut back by 6 bases and J by 5 bases. The CDR3 contains 14 residues.